This T cell receptor beta chain originates from a study of blood T cell repertoires in COVID-19. The germline CDR1 and CDR2 sequences are LNHDA and SQIVND (reference sequence). V lost 5 bases to trimming and J lost 4 bases, with 8 bases between them. This CDR3 is built from 12 residues. Assay: immunoSEQ multiplex PCR; the TCRdb copy retains only in-frame clones and omits some. The sample has about 250,000 clones, 75% to 85% seen once. The chain carries TRBV19 and TRBJ1-1; D is uncertain. This clonotype was obtained from a woman aged 70-85 years with acute or convalescent COVID-19. The sequenced material came from peripheral blood. The CDR3 region has the DNA TGTGCCAGTAGTCAGTCCCCCACTGAAGCTTTCTTT. Protein: CASSQSPTEAFF.